This is a list of T cell receptor beta chains from one sample in a study of T-cell reconstitution after alpha-beta-depleted transplantation in children. TCRdb analysed the PCR reads with MiXCR anew, one entry per CDR3 protein. The table lists about 610,000 distinct CDR3 sequences, roughly a tenth of them singletons. The material sequenced was PBMCs from the stem cell graft donor, taken from the stem cell graft. Receptors were obtained from a human donor who donated a stem cell graft to a child with acute myeloid leukemia. Each CDR3 is given with its conserved first and last residue. The order of the fields is V gene, D gene, J gene, clone size, CDR3 protein, CDR3 DNA. A D gene is named only where the DNA matches it firmly. Part of the rows lack a size; the others show once, few, many or a class for expanded clones.

TRBV6-5	TRBD1	TRBJ2-6	few	CASSYGQGAGANVLTF	TGTGCCAGCAGTTACGGACAGGGGGCTGGGGCCAACGTCCTGACTTTC
TRBV6-1	TRBD2	TRBJ2-5	few	CASRTGTSGMVAQYF	TGTGCCAGCCGAACCGGGACTAGCGGGATGGTGGCCCAGTACTTC
TRBV7-6	TRBD1	TRBJ2-7	many	CASSLARQGSSYEQYF	TGTGCCAGCAGCTTAGCCCGACAGGGTAGCTCCTACGAGCAGTACTTC
TRBV29-1	.	TRBJ2-2	many	CSVEAQYGELFF	TGCAGCGTTGAGGCCCAATATGGGGAGCTGTTTTTT
TRBV29-1	.	TRBJ1-2	.	CSVGYLEGGYTF	TGCAGCGTTGGCTACCTTGAAGGTGGCTACACCTTC
TRBV5-4	.	TRBJ2-5	many	CASSLGPGETQYF	TGTGCCAGCAGCTTGGGCCCGGGAGAGACCCAGTACTTC
TRBV20-1	.	TRBJ2-5	.	CSGRRTHEYF	TGCAGTGGCCGCCGCACTCACGAGTACTTC
TRBV10-3	TRBD2	TRBJ2-1	.	CATKYLAGSSYNEQFF	TGTGCCACGAAGTATTTAGCGGGATCTTCCTACAATGAGCAGTTCTTC
TRBV10-3	TRBD1	TRBJ1-5	few	CAISERTGGFNQPQHF	TGTGCCATCAGTGAACGGACAGGGGGATTCAATCAGCCCCAGCATTTT
TRBV20-1	.	TRBJ2-2	few	CSASRSGNTGELFF	TGCAGTGCCAGCCGGTCTGGGAACACCGGGGAGCTGTTTTTT
TRBV28	TRBD1	TRBJ2-2	few	CASKTGGNTGELFF	TGTGCCAGCAAAACAGGGGGTAACACCGGGGAGCTGTTTTTT
TRBV28	TRBD2	TRBJ2-7	few	CASGIGPGRDEQYF	TGTGCCAGCGGGATAGGGCCAGGGAGGGACGAGCAGTACTTC
TRBV20-1	.	TRBJ1-1	few	CSATTSWGGLGAFF	TGCAGTGCTACTACATCCTGGGGGGGGCTTGGAGCTTTCTTT
TRBV7-8	.	TRBJ1-2	.	CASSFGGGDYGYTF	TGTGCCAGCAGCTTCGGAGGGGGTGACTATGGCTACACCTTC
TRBV11-2	TRBD2	TRBJ2-1	few	CASSSPGERERPYNEQFF	TGTGCCAGCAGTTCGCCCGGCGAGCGGGAGAGGCCCTACAATGAGCAGTTCTTC
TRBV18	.	TRBJ1-1	few	CASSPLPRQQNTEAFF	TGTGCCAGCTCACCACTTCCGAGACAGCAGAACACTGAAGCTTTCTTT
TRBV5-4	.	TRBJ2-3	many	CASSPDRTTQYF	TGTGCCAGCAGCCCGGACCGTACTACGCAGTATTTT
TRBV12-3/TRBV12-4	TRBD2	TRBJ2-3	.	CASSLKTSGTADTQYF	TGTGCCAGCAGTTTAAAGACTAGCGGGACAGCAGATACGCAGTATTTT
TRBV4-3	.	TRBJ2-3	.	CASSPGTYRTDTQYF	TGCGCCAGCAGCCCCGGGACCTACCGCACAGATACGCAGTATTTT
TRBV20-1	.	TRBJ2-7	.	CSSNKRDAYYEQYF	TGCAGTTCCAATAAGAGGGACGCGTACTACGAGCAGTACTTC
TRBV7-6	.	TRBJ2-1	few	CASSPYDLYNEQFF	TGTGCCAGCAGCCCCTACGACTTATACAATGAGCAGTTCTTC